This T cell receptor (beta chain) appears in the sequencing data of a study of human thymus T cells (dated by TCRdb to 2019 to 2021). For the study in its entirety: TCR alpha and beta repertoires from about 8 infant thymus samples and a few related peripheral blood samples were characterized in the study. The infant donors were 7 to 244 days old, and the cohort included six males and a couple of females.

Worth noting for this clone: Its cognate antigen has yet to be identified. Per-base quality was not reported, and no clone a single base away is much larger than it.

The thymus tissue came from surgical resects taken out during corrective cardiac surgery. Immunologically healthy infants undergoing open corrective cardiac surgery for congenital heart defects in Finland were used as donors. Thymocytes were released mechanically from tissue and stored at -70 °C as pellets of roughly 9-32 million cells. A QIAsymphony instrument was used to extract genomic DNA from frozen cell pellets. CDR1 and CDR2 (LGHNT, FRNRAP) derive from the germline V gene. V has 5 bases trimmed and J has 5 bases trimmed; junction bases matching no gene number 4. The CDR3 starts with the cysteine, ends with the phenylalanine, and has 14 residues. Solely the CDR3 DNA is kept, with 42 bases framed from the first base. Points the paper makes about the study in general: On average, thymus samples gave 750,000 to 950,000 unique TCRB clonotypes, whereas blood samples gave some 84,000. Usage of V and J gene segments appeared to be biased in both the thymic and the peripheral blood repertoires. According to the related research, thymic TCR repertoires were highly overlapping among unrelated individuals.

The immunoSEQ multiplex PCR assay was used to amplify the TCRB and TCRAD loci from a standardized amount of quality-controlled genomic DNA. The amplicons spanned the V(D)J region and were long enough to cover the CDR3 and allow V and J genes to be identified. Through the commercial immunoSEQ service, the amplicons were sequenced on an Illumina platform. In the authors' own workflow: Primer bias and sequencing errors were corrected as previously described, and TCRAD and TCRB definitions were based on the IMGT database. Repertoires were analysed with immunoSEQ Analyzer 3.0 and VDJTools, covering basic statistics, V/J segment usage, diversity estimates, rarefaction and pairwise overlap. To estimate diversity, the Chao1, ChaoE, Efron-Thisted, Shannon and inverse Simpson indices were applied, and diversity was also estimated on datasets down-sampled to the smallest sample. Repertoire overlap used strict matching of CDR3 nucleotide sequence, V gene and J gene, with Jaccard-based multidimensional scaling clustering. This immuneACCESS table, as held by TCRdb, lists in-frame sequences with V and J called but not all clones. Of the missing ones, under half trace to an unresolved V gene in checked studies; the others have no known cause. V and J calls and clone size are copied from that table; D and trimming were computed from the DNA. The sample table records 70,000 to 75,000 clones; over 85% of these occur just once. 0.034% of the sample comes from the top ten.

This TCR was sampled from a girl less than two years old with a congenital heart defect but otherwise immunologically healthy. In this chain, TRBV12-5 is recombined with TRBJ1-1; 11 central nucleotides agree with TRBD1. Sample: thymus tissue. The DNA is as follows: TGTGCTAGTGGTCTGGGACAGGGGGGGACTGAAGCTTTCTTT. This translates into CASGLGQGGTEAFF.